This T cell receptor beta chain was profiled in a study of response to subunit inactivated influenza vaccine (dated by TCRdb to about 2018). A note on the overall study: Deep quantitative T cell receptor repertoire profiling was used in the study to track responses to a trivalent subunit inactivated influenza vaccine. General study outcomes and caveats: The authors proposed that each seasonal influenza vaccination may bring in only a limited number of new T cells.

To prepare the library, RT-PCR was applied. The sequencer listed for this sample is Illumina HiSeq 2500. TCRdb itself trimmed the public reads at Q25 with fastp, ran MiXCR and retained productive beta chains. Entries that share a CDR3 protein sequence are merged under the most common genes and DNA. The sample profile shows hundreds of thousands of distinct CDR3 sequences; over 9.5% of them were found once. Roughly 10% of the sample belongs to the ten largest clones. After removal of 5 bases from V and 2 bases from J, the junction retains 9 bases not matched to a gene. For CDR1 and CDR2, the germline V gene lists LGHNA and YSLEER. The CDR3 sequence holds 15 residues, the cysteine and phenylalanine included. The retained sequence is limited to the CDR3, 45 bases, with the frame set at the first base. This clonotype has only a few counts. This clone's antigen is unknown. There are no base qualities to consult, and no much larger clone falls within one base.

In this chain, TRBV4-3 is recombined with TRBJ2-7, with 7 middle bases fitting TRBD1. The TCR comes from a man aged 50-60 years who received an inactivated influenza vaccine. Donor details come from another sample of the same person, matched by shared clones. The specimen was PBMCs from blood, collected on the day of vaccination. The base sequence is TGCGCCAGCAGCTATGGACAGGTCGGGACCTACGAGCAGTACTTC. This gives the protein CASSYGQVGTYEQYF.